This passage covers 27 T cell receptor beta chains from one sample sequenced in a study of Ad26.COV2.S vaccination and SARS-CoV-2 variants. Data came from immunoSEQ multiplex PCR; TCRdb stores just in-frame clones and leaves some out. The sample lists 430,000 or so clones, around 90% occurring once. Treatment of the sample: some 20 received Ad26.COV2.S at low or high dose, single or two shots; roughly five received placebo; per-sample allocation not given. Material that was analyzed had been drawn on day 63 after the first vaccine or placebo injection. The starting material was peripheral blood, obtained in a trial of Ad26.COV2.S vaccine versus placebo. The receptors derive from a person aged 18 to 59 who received the Ad26.COV2.S COVID-19 vaccine or a placebo.

This chain connects TRBV28 to TRBJ1-1, with 7 nucleotides matching TRBD1. The CDR3 contains 15 residues. Germline CDR1 is MDHEN and CDR2 is SYDVKM. J lost 3 bases, V lost 5 bases, and 9 bases had no gene match. The CDR3 here is CASSPTRDSYTEAFF. In DNA form, the CDR3 reads TGTGCCAGCAGTCCTACCCGGGACAGCTACACTGAAGCTTTCTTT.

The CDR3: CASSIGTPGTGSGEQYF. The CDR3 DNA follows: TGTGCCAGTAGTATAGGCACGCCGGGGACAGGGTCGGGCGAGCAGTACTTC. The chain carries TRBV19 and TRBJ2-7, with TRBD1 matching over 9 bases. Germline V gene lookup returns CDR1 LNHDA and CDR2 SQIVND (reference sequence). V lost 1 base, J lost 6 bases, and 13 bases stayed unmatched. The CDR3 sequence is 17 residues long.

The chain joins TRBV11-2 to TRBJ1-2; TRBD1 matches at 9 bases. CDR1 and CDR2 from the germline V gene are SGHAT and FQNNGV. The CDR3 length is 14 residues. Germline trimming cut 4 bases from V and 4 bases from J; bases unmatched to any gene: 4. DNA of the CDR3: TGTGCCAGCAGCTCGGACAGGGGACCCTATGGCTACACCTTC. Its protein is CASSSDRGPYGYTF.

This clone has a single count. The J gene is TRBJ2-2, the V gene TRBV27, with 11 bases identical to TRBD2. The germline gives CDR1 MNHEY, CDR2 SMNVEV (reference sequence). The CDR3 is made up of 15 amino acids. V lost 5 bases, J lost 6 bases, and 5 bases stayed unmatched. CDR3 in amino acids: CASSLTSGSAGELFF. CDR3 sequence (DNA): TGTGCCAGCAGTCTTACTAGCGGGAGCGCCGGGGAGCTGTTTTTT.

V and J are TRBV7-9 and TRBJ1-3; possible D gene TRBD1, 5 bases. This CDR3 region has 14 residues. CDR1 and CDR2 (germline): SEHNR, FQNEAQ (reference sequence). Trimming cost V 8 bases and J 4 bases, with 15 bases left between them. For the CDR3, the DNA is TGTGCCAGCCTAGGGGTAGCAGCAGGAAACACCATATATTTT. It specifies CASLGVAAGNTIYF.

V gene TRBV15 combines with J gene TRBJ2-7; D uncertain. With 1 base removed from V and 3 bases from J, the gap between germline ends came to 7 bases. CDR3 length: 13 residues. Looked up from germline, CDR1 is LNHNV and CDR2 is YYDKDF (reference sequence). The CDR3 is CATSRGRNYEQYF. The CDR3 bases are TGTGCCACCAGCAGAGGAAGGAACTACGAGCAGTACTTC.

This clone showed up just once. The chain carries TRBV7-9 and TRBJ2-1, with TRBD2 matching over 15 bases. The CDR3 sequence is 17 residues long. The junction had 8 bases not matched to a gene; V was cut back by 5 bases and J by 6 bases. Germline V gene sequence: CDR1 SEHNR, CDR2 FQNEAQ (reference sequence). This CDR3 reads CASSPGLAGGPVNEQFF. The CDR3 region has the DNA TGTGCCAGCAGCCCCGGACTAGCGGGAGGGCCCGTCAATGAGCAGTTCTTC.

The rearrangement links TRBV11-2 to TRBJ1-6; unclear D gene. CDR1 SGHAT and CDR2 FQNNGV come from the germline V gene. The V end lost 3 bases, the J end lost 0 bases, and 9 bases lay between the germline ends. The CDR3 consists of 16 residues. The CDR3 is CASSLGGSSYNSPLHF. CDR3 DNA: TGTGCCAGCAGCTTGGGAGGGAGCTCCTATAATTCACCCCTCCACTTT. Based on the CDR3 plus reference TRBV11-2 and TRBJ1-6, the full variable domain is EAGVAQSPRYKIIEKRQSVAFWCNPISGHATLYWYQQILGQGPKLLIQFQNNGVVDDSQLPKDRFSAERLKGVDSTLKIQPAKLEDSAVYLCASSLGGSSYNSPLHFGNGTRLTVT.

CDR3 in DNA: TGTGCCAGCAGTGAAGGAGTAAACTACGAGCAGTACTTC. Translated, it gives CASSEGVNYEQYF. The gene calls are TRBV6-1 and TRBJ2-7; unclear D gene. V shed 1 base and J shed 3 bases, with 7 bases lying between them. The CDR3 length is 13 residues. The germline CDR1 and CDR2 sequences are MNHNS and SASEGT.

The count of this clone is one. This chain joins TRBV5-1 and TRBJ1-2, with 10 bases matching TRBD1. The V gene's germline CDR1 is SGHRS and CDR2 YFSETQ. The V and J ends lost 5 bases and 3 bases, in that order; junction bases with no gene match: 1. This CDR3 is built from 13 residues. Here the CDR3 DNA reads TGCGCCAGCAGGACAGGGGGCGACTATGGCTACACCTTC. Its translation: CASRTGGDYGYTF.

This chain links TRBV5-1 with TRBJ2-7; D is unresolved. This CDR3 comprises 13 residues. V shed 0 bases and J shed 4 bases, with 8 bases lying between them. The V gene's germline CDR1 is SGHRS and CDR2 YFSETQ. The CDR3 loop is CASSLAAKYEQYF. The DNA for the CDR3 is TGCGCCAGCAGCTTGGCAGCGAAGTACGAGCAGTACTTC.

V and J are TRBV7-9 and TRBJ2-2, with D perhaps TRBD1 or TRBD2 (5 bases each). This CDR3 region has 16 residues. Germline values: CDR1 SEHNR, CDR2 FQNEAQ (reference sequence). Trimming removed 6 bases from V and 5 bases from J, with 19 bases in between. CDR3 loop: CASRKDGTGGTGELFF. In DNA, the CDR3 is TGTGCCAGCAGGAAAGATGGGACCGGCGGGACCGGGGAGCTGTTTTTT.

The genes are TRBV7-9 and TRBJ2-5, with D maybe TRBD1 (7 bases). CDR3 size: 14 residues. Per the germline V gene, CDR1 is SEHNR and CDR2 is FQNEAQ (reference sequence). The V end was cut by 6 bases, the J end by 2 bases, with 13 bases between. CDR3 amino acids: CASSLSGGQETQYF. For the CDR3, the DNA is TGTGCCAGCAGTCTGTCAGGGGGGCAAGAGACCCAGTACTTC.

The chain has TRBV6-2 or TRBV6-3 and TRBJ2-7; D is unresolved. The CDR3 sequence is 16 residues long. V dropped 4 bases and J dropped 2 bases, with 18 bases sitting between them. Germline lookup yields CDR1 MNHEY and CDR2 SVGEGT. Here the CDR3 DNA reads TGTGCCAGCAGTTCTTTCCCCTGGAGAACTACCTACGAGCAGTACTTC. Residues: CASSSFPWRTTYEQYF.

The rearrangement links TRBV11-3 to TRBJ2-2, with D possibly matching TRBD1 (6 bases). Germline V gene data show CDR1 as SGHNT and CDR2 as YENEEA. Trimming removed 5 bases at V and 5 bases at J, with 18 bases between. This CDR3 has 16 residues. CDR3 nucleotides: TGTGCCAGCAGCGCACCCCCAGGGGCTGGGACCGGGGAGCTGTTTTTT. Translating it yields CASSAPPGAGTGELFF.

The rearrangement uses TRBV7-2 and TRBJ2-5; 7 bases match TRBD2. Germline trimming cut 3 bases from V and 13 bases from J; bases unmatched to any gene: 11. The CDR3 is 13 residues long. Germline CDR1 is SGHTA and CDR2 is FQGNSA. CDR3 residues: CASSFDLAAYSYF. CDR3 bases: TGTGCCAGCAGCTTTGACCTAGCGGCCTATTCGTACTTC.

The rearrangement uses TRBV5-8 and TRBJ2-7; D is unresolved. Germline V lookup: CDR1 SGHTS, CDR2 YDEGEE. The CDR3 sequence is 12 residues long. Between the trimmed V and J ends, which lost 10 bases and 0 bases, there was a span of 11 bases. The CDR3: CASDPYSYEQYF. The CDR3 region has the DNA TGTGCCTCGGACCCCTACTCCTACGAGCAGTACTTC.

This clone appeared once. The rearrangement uses TRBV9 and TRBJ1-5; possible D gene TRBD1, 6 bases. CDR1 SGDLS and CDR2 YYNGEE come from the germline V gene. The CDR3 consists of 14 residues. Trimming pared 4 bases from V and 5 bases from J, leaving 13 bases between. The CDR3 DNA is TGTGCCAGCAGCAAGGGGGGGTTAGATCAGCCCCAGCATTTT. Amino acid sequence: CASSKGGLDQPQHF.

This chain joins TRBV11-2 and TRBJ1-5; weak D call: TRBD1 (6 bases). Between the trimmed V and J ends, which lost 7 bases and 4 bases, there was a span of 29 bases. CDR3 size: 19 residues. CDR1 is SGHAT and CDR2 is FQNNGV in the germline V gene. CDR3 in amino acids: CASTCYPQGRRGGNQPQHF. CDR3 DNA sequence: TGTGCCAGCACCTGCTATCCACAGGGAAGGAGAGGTGGTAATCAGCCCCAGCATTTT.

This chain uses TRBV27 with TRBJ2-7; the D gene could be TRBD1 or TRBD2 (5 bases each). Germline assignment: CDR1 MNHEY and CDR2 SMNVEV (reference sequence). V shed 6 bases and J shed 3 bases, with 15 bases lying between them. The CDR3 totals 14 residues. This CDR3 reads CASRPIYGGYEQYF. The CDR3 nucleotides are TGTGCCAGCAGGCCCATATATGGGGGCTACGAGCAGTACTTC.

As to this clone: The sample contains more than one DNA sequence encoding this CDR3. The rearrangement joins TRBV7-2 to TRBJ1-5; D not certain. With 2 bases removed from V and 2 bases from J, the gap between germline ends came to 4 bases. The germline CDR1 and CDR2 sequences are SGHTA and FQGNSA. This CDR3 contains 13 residues. The CDR3 nucleotides read TGTGCCAGCAGCTTAAGGGGCAATCAGCCCCAGCATTTT. Translated, it gives CASSLRGNQPQHF.

The chain combines TRBV28 with TRBJ2-2, with 8 bases lining up with TRBD1. Trimming at V came to 6 bases and at J to 6 bases, leaving 6 bases not matched to a gene. The V gene's germline CDR1 is MDHEN and CDR2 SYDVKM. This CDR3 region has 14 residues. CDR3 nucleotides: TGTGCCAGCAGGGCAGGGGGCTTCCCCGGGGAGCTGTTTTTT. It encodes CASRAGGFPGELFF.

This clone has only one observation. The genes are TRBV7-9 and TRBJ2-6, with D perhaps being TRBD1 or TRBD2 (5 bases each). Germline V lookup: CDR1 SEHNR, CDR2 FQNEAQ (reference sequence). The CDR3 spans 17 residues. Trimming took off 5 bases at V and 0 bases at J, with 14 bases between the two ends. The chain's CDR3 is CASSAIRGDSGANVLTF. The CDR3 DNA sequence: TGTGCCAGCAGCGCAATTCGAGGGGACTCTGGGGCCAACGTCCTGACTTTC.

This CDR3 reads CASSLGTGTVVWSYNSPLHF. The CDR3 DNA follows: TGTGCCAGCAGTTTAGGGACCGGGACGGTCGTTTGGTCCTATAATTCACCCCTCCACTTT. This chain uses TRBV28 with TRBJ1-6; maybe TRBD1 (5 bases). The CDR3 runs to 20 residues. V lost 2 bases to trimming and J lost 1 base, with 21 bases between them. Germline CDR1 and CDR2: MDHEN and SYDVKM.

The rearrangement joins TRBV19 to TRBJ1-5; the D is unclear. Germline V gene sequence: CDR1 LNHDA, CDR2 SQIVND (reference sequence). Trimming cost V 5 bases and J 1 base, with 9 bases left between them. The CDR3 totals 14 residues. This chain's CDR3 is CASSRLVSNQPQHF. The CDR3 DNA follows: TGTGCCAGTAGTCGGCTGGTGAGCAATCAGCCCCAGCATTTT.

The V and J genes are TRBV11-3 and TRBJ2-7, with 11 bases identical to TRBD2. Trimming cost V 5 bases and J 4 bases; bases outside gene matches: 7. The CDR3 loop spans 15 amino acids. Germline CDR1 is SGHNT and CDR2 is YENEEA. CDR3 loop: CASSLSGRAPYEQYF. CDR3 DNA: TGTGCCAGCAGCCTTAGCGGGAGGGCCCCTTACGAGCAGTACTTC.

CDR3: CAWTQGSYGYTF. The CDR3, as DNA: TGTGCCTGGACCCAGGGAAGCTATGGCTACACCTTC. V usage is TRBV30 and J usage is TRBJ1-2, with D perhaps matching TRBD1 (5 bases). CDR3 length: 12 residues. Germline values: CDR1 GTSNPN, CDR2 SVGIG (reference sequence). V was shortened by 4 bases and J by 4 bases, with 10 bases between the two germline ends. The full variable domain, in which reference TRBV30 and TRBJ1-2 provide the parts outside the CDR3, is SQTIHQWPATLVQPVGSPLSLECTVEGTSNPNLYWYRQAAGRGLQLLFYSVGIGQISSEVPQNLSASRPQDRQFILSSKKLLLSDSGFYLCAWTQGSYGYTFGSGTRLTVV.